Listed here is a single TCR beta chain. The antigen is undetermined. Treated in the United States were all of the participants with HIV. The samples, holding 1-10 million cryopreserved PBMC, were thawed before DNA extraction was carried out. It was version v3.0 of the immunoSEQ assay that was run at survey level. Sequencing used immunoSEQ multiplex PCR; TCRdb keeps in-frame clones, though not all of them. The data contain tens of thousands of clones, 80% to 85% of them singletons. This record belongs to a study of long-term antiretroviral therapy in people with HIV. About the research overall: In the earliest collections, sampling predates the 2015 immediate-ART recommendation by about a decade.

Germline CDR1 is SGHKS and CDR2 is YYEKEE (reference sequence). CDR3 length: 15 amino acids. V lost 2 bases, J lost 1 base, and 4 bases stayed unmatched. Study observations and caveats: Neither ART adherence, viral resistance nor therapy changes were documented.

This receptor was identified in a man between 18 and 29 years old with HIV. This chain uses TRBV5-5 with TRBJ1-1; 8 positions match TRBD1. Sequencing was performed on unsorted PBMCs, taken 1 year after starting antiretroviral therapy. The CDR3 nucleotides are TGTGCCAGCAGCTTTTCTGACAGGGGGAACACTGAAGCTTTCTTT. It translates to CASSFSDRGNTEAFF.